What follows is one T cell receptor (beta chain) and its context. Its antigen is currently unknown. For the second PCR, which ran for roughly 6 to 12 cycles, a sample-barcoded 5' primer and a J-beta primer mix were used. Every sample produced at least 2.5 million CDR3-containing paired-end reads. TCRdb processed the 5' RACE reads anew with MiXCR; each CDR3 protein has one entry. The table has about 670,000 distinct CDR3 sequences, 40% to 50% seen once. Germline V gene lookup returns CDR1 SGHRS and CDR2 YFSETQ. This CDR3 has 13 amino acids. The data were obtained in a study of blood T cells in healthy people across ages. General observations from the study: No conclusive comparison of naive versus antigen-experienced cells was possible with unsorted PBMCs.

PBMCs numbering at least 6.5 million were isolated per sample. The sequence derives from a man of 80 years or more in good health. The rearrangement uses TRBV5-1 and TRBJ2-5; a possible D gene is TRBD2 (5 bases). TRBJ2-7 matches the DNA end more closely, so the J call is doubtful. Material: blood. The CDR3 DNA is TGCGCCAGCAGCACCGGGATCAACTACGAGCAGTACTTC. Its protein product is CASSTGINYEQYF.